These T cell receptor beta chains were read from a single sample in a study of blood T cell repertoires in COVID-19. Produced via immunoSEQ multiplex PCR; TCRdb's table is partial and in-frame only. This sample carries more than 250,000 clones, about 86% of them seen once, and the ten largest clones take around 3.6%. Sequencing was performed on peripheral blood. The receptors were gathered from a man younger than 35 with active or convalescent COVID-19. CDR3s include the opening cysteine and the closing phenylalanine or tryptophan. The D gene is left open where the match is weak. Only part of the rows carry a size: once, few, many, or a class if the clone is expanded.

cdr3_aa: CASSQPGGPNEKLFF; cdr3_nt: TGTGCCAGCAGCCAACCGGGGGGCCCTAATGAAAAACTGTTTTTT; j_call: TRBJ1-4; v_call: TRBV4-2; d_call: -; clone_size: -
cdr3_aa: CASSPYTGGSYNSPLHF; cdr3_nt: TGTGCCAGCAGCCCTTATACGGGGGGTTCCTATAATTCACCCCTCCACTTT; j_call: TRBJ1-6; v_call: TRBV28; d_call: -; clone_size: once
cdr3_aa: CASSGQGNTEAFF; cdr3_nt: TGTGCCAGCAGTGGACAGGGGAACACTGAAGCTTTCTTT; j_call: TRBJ1-1; v_call: TRBV27; d_call: TRBD1; clone_size: -
cdr3_aa: CATHAFGEQYF; cdr3_nt: TGTGCCACCCACGCCTTCGGCGAGCAGTACTTC; j_call: TRBJ2-7; v_call: TRBV11-2; d_call: -; clone_size: -
cdr3_aa: CASESTGNQPQHF; cdr3_nt: TGTGCCAGCGAATCTACAGGGAATCAGCCCCAGCATTTT; j_call: TRBJ1-5; v_call: TRBV2; d_call: -; clone_size: -
cdr3_aa: CSALGRGQGFTEAFF; cdr3_nt: TGCAGCGCCCTTGGGCGGGGACAGGGATTTACTGAAGCTTTCTTT; j_call: TRBJ1-1; v_call: TRBV29-1; d_call: TRBD1; clone_size: once
cdr3_aa: CASSRGLAGVGNEQFF; cdr3_nt: TGTGCCAGCAGCCGGGGACTAGCGGGAGTAGGCAATGAGCAGTTCTTC; j_call: TRBJ2-1; v_call: TRBV5-6; d_call: TRBD2; clone_size: -
cdr3_aa: CAWSVKGSTDTQYF; cdr3_nt: TGTGCCTGGAGTGTGAAGGGGAGCACAGATACGCAGTATTTT; j_call: TRBJ2-3; v_call: TRBV30; d_call: -; clone_size: -
cdr3_aa: CASSVGTYGDEQYF; cdr3_nt: TGTGCCAGCAGCGTCGGGACTTACGGCGACGAGCAGTACTTC; j_call: TRBJ2-7; v_call: TRBV27; d_call: -; clone_size: -
cdr3_aa: CASSQHPGQGYGYTF; cdr3_nt: TGTGCCAGCAGCCAACATCCGGGACAGGGCTATGGCTACACCTTC; j_call: TRBJ1-2; v_call: TRBV6-1; d_call: TRBD1; clone_size: -
cdr3_aa: CASSRQSNYGYTF; cdr3_nt: TGTGCCAGCAGTCGACAGAGTAACTATGGCTACACCTTC; j_call: TRBJ1-2; v_call: TRBV12-3/TRBV12-4; d_call: -; clone_size: -
cdr3_aa: CASSHPETVLNTEAFF; cdr3_nt: TGCGCCAGCAGCCACCCGGAGACAGTTCTGAACACTGAAGCTTTCTTT; j_call: TRBJ1-1; v_call: TRBV4-1; d_call: -; clone_size: -
cdr3_aa: CASSGGALSYEQYF; cdr3_nt: TGTGCCAGCAGCGGAGGGGCGCTCTCCTACGAGCAGTACTTC; j_call: TRBJ2-7; v_call: TRBV2; d_call: -; clone_size: -
cdr3_aa: CASRGFGDQPQHF; cdr3_nt: TGTGCCAGCAGGGGATTCGGGGATCAGCCCCAGCATTTT; j_call: TRBJ1-5; v_call: TRBV2; d_call: -; clone_size: few
cdr3_aa: CATSDTSGRDYEQYF; cdr3_nt: TGTGCCACCAGTGATACGTCAGGGAGGGACTACGAGCAGTACTTC; j_call: TRBJ2-7; v_call: TRBV24-1; d_call: TRBD2; clone_size: -
cdr3_aa: CASTPGGGNYEQYF; cdr3_nt: TGTGCCAGCACCCCGGGGGGCGGAAACTACGAGCAGTACTTC; j_call: TRBJ2-7; v_call: TRBV7-2; d_call: -; clone_size: -
cdr3_aa: CAISANRGFSNQPQHF; cdr3_nt: TGTGCCATCAGTGCCAACAGGGGATTCAGCAATCAGCCCCAGCATTTT; j_call: TRBJ1-5; v_call: TRBV10-3; d_call: TRBD1; clone_size: -
cdr3_aa: CSVQGDAGNTIYF; cdr3_nt: TGCAGCGTTCAGGGGGATGCTGGAAACACCATATATTTT; j_call: TRBJ1-3; v_call: TRBV29-1; d_call: TRBD1; clone_size: -
cdr3_aa: CASSLRLAGSASTDTQYF; cdr3_nt: TGCGCCAGCAGCTTGAGATTAGCGGGGTCCGCTAGCACAGATACGCAGTATTTT; j_call: TRBJ2-3; v_call: TRBV5-1; d_call: TRBD2; clone_size: -
cdr3_aa: CASSRATSGTLISYEQYF; cdr3_nt: TGTGCCAGCAGCCGAGCGACTAGCGGAACCCTGATTTCCTACGAGCAGTACTTC; j_call: TRBJ2-7; v_call: TRBV11-3; d_call: TRBD2; clone_size: -
cdr3_aa: CASSRGQNMNTEAFF; cdr3_nt: TGTGCCAGTAGTAGAGGACAGAACATGAACACTGAAGCTTTCTTT; j_call: TRBJ1-1; v_call: TRBV19; d_call: -; clone_size: -
cdr3_aa: CASSKGQSNPYGYTF; cdr3_nt: TGTGCCAGCAGCAAGGGACAGTCGAACCCCTATGGCTACACCTTC; j_call: TRBJ1-2; v_call: TRBV7-9; d_call: TRBD1; clone_size: -
cdr3_aa: CASRGQAMNTEAFF; cdr3_nt: TGTGCCAGCAGGGGACAGGCTATGAACACTGAAGCTTTCTTT; j_call: TRBJ1-1; v_call: TRBV2; d_call: TRBD1; clone_size: -
cdr3_aa: CSVEDPASGSNEQYF; cdr3_nt: TGCAGCGTTGAAGATCCGGCTAGCGGGAGTAACGAGCAGTACTTC; j_call: TRBJ2-7; v_call: TRBV29-1; d_call: TRBD2; clone_size: once
cdr3_aa: CASSRQGSEKLFF; cdr3_nt: TGTGCCAGCAGCCGGCAGGGATCTGAAAAACTGTTTTTT; j_call: TRBJ1-4; v_call: TRBV5-5; d_call: -; clone_size: -
cdr3_aa: CASREGQGREGYTF; cdr3_nt: TGTGCCAGCAGGGAAGGACAGGGTCGGGAAGGCTACACCTTC; j_call: TRBJ1-2; v_call: TRBV2; d_call: TRBD1; clone_size: -
cdr3_aa: CASRRPPRNEAFF; cdr3_nt: TGTGCCAGCAGAAGACCCCCGAGGAATGAAGCTTTCTTT; j_call: TRBJ1-1; v_call: TRBV11-2; d_call: -; clone_size: -
cdr3_aa: CASSSYPYEQYF; cdr3_nt: TGTGCCAGCAGCTCTTATCCCTACGAGCAGTACTTC; j_call: TRBJ2-7; v_call: TRBV11-2; d_call: -; clone_size: -
cdr3_aa: CASSYSQGLLNSNYGYTF; cdr3_nt: TGTGCCAGCAGTTACAGTCAGGGGCTACTCAACTCTAACTATGGCTACACCTTC; j_call: TRBJ1-2; v_call: TRBV6-2/TRBV6-3; d_call: -; clone_size: -
cdr3_aa: CASRTTGGYTF; cdr3_nt: TGTGCCAGCCGCACAACGGGTGGCTACACCTTC; j_call: TRBJ1-2; v_call: TRBV18; d_call: -; clone_size: -
cdr3_aa: CASSLGTGGRYGYTF; cdr3_nt: TGTGCCAGCAGCTTAGGGACAGGGGGCCGCTATGGCTACACCTTC; j_call: TRBJ1-2; v_call: TRBV7-9; d_call: TRBD1; clone_size: -
cdr3_aa: CASSLAEAGHGYTF; cdr3_nt: TGTGCCAGCAGCTTAGCGGAAGCAGGGCACGGCTACACCTTC; j_call: TRBJ1-2; v_call: TRBV7-2; d_call: -; clone_size: -
cdr3_aa: CASSQGISTETQETQYF; cdr3_nt: TGTGCCAGCAGCCAAGGAATCTCGACAGAGACACAAGAGACCCAGTACTTC; j_call: TRBJ2-5; v_call: TRBV3-1/TRBV3-2; d_call: -; clone_size: -
cdr3_aa: CASTLGRGGAKNIQYF; cdr3_nt: TGTGCCAGTACCCTAGGTAGGGGAGGCGCCAAAAACATTCAGTACTTC; j_call: TRBJ2-4; v_call: TRBV19; d_call: -; clone_size: -
cdr3_aa: CASSSQYGYTF; cdr3_nt: TGTGCCAGCAGTTCGCAGTATGGCTACACCTTC; j_call: TRBJ1-2; v_call: TRBV28; d_call: -; clone_size: -
cdr3_aa: CASSPTANTEAFF; cdr3_nt: TGTGCCAGCAGCCCCACAGCGAACACTGAAGCTTTCTTT; j_call: TRBJ1-1; v_call: TRBV6-2/TRBV6-3; d_call: -; clone_size: -
cdr3_aa: CASSGTGSSYNEQFF; cdr3_nt: TGTGCCAGCAGTGGGACCGGGAGCTCCTACAATGAGCAGTTCTTC; j_call: TRBJ2-1; v_call: TRBV4-2; d_call: -; clone_size: -
cdr3_aa: CATEIGTGTNTEAFF; cdr3_nt: TGTGCCACAGAGATCGGGACAGGGACGAACACTGAAGCTTTCTTT; j_call: TRBJ1-1; v_call: TRBV24-1; d_call: TRBD1; clone_size: -
cdr3_aa: CASSTTSYEQYF; cdr3_nt: TGTGCCAGCAGCACCACATCCTACGAGCAGTACTTC; j_call: TRBJ2-7; v_call: TRBV7-9; d_call: -; clone_size: few
cdr3_aa: CATTAAEAGELFF; cdr3_nt: TGTGCCACCACCGCGGCTGAAGCCGGGGAGCTGTTTTTT; j_call: TRBJ2-2; v_call: TRBV27; d_call: -; clone_size: -
cdr3_aa: CASSLEQGGRGYTF; cdr3_nt: TGCGCCAGCAGCTTGGAACAGGGGGGCCGGGGCTACACCTTC; j_call: TRBJ1-2; v_call: TRBV5-1; d_call: TRBD1; clone_size: once